This TCR beta chain appears in the sequencing data of a study of T cells in Graves' hyperthyroidism and ophthalmopathy. In its sample, this clonotype was seen many times. The CDR3 sequence is 15 residues long. With 10 bases removed from V and 2 bases from J, the gap between germline ends came to 15 bases. From germline, CDR1 is MNHNS and CDR2 SASEGT. TCR beta CDR3 regions were amplified from RNA transcripts. The primer set for the first-round RT-PCR of the TCR CDR3 was HTBI. From the multiplex PCR reads, TCRdb called clonotypes with MiXCR, one entry per CDR3 protein. The sample yields approximately 330,000 distinct CDR3 sequences, about an eighth seen once.

The material sequenced was blood. The receptor was derived from a woman aged 35 to 49 with Graves' ophthalmopathy. The chain recombines TRBV6-1 with TRBJ2-6, with D perhaps TRBD1 or TRBD2 (5 bases each). The CDR3 loop reads CAIRRSTAGANVLTF. CDR3 nucleotide sequence: TGTGCCATCAGGAGGTCGACAGCTGGGGCCAACGTCCTGACTTTC.